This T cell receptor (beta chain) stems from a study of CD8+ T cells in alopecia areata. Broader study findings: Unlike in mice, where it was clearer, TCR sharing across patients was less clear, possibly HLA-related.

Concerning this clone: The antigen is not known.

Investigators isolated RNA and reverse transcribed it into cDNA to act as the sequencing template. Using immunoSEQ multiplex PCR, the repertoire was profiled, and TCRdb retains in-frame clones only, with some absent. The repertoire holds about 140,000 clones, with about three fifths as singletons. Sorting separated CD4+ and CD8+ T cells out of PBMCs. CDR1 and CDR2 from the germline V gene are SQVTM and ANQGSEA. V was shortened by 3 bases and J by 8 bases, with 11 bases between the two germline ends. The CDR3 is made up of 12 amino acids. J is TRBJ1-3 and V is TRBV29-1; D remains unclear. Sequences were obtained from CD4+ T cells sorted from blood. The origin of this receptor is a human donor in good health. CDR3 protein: CSVEGRGDTIYF. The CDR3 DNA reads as TGCAGCGTTGAGGGCCGCGGGGACACCATATATTTT.